This TCR beta chain was captured by sequencing in a study of T-cell reconstitution after alpha-beta-depleted transplantation in children. Unique molecular identifiers tagged the TCRbeta library. Using its own MiXCR run on the PCR reads, TCRdb lists one record per CDR3 protein. This table holds approximately 88,000 distinct CDR3 sequences, roughly an eighth found once. The TCR comes from a human donor who donated a stem cell graft to a child with inherited bone marrow failure. Sequences were derived from PBMCs from the stem cell graft donor, sampled from the stem cell graft.

The CDR3 loop reads CAWSPRLRLVYNEQFF. CDR3 DNA: TGTGCCTGGAGTCCCCGCCTTCGACTAGTCTACAATGAGCAGTTCTTC. V gene TRBV30 combines with J gene TRBJ2-1; possibly TRBD2 for D (6 bases). Germline V gene sequence: CDR1 GTSNPN, CDR2 SVGIG (reference sequence). The length of the CDR3 is 16 residues. Trimming took 2 bases from V and 3 from J, leaving 17 bases between them.